The source of this TCR beta chain is a study of T cells after posttransplantation cyclophosphamide (dated by TCRdb to 2015 to 2016). Regarding the study in general: Using TRB sequencing, the study followed how the T cell repertoire reconstituted after myeloablative bone marrow transplantation in which posttransplantation cyclophosphamide served as GVHD prophylaxis. Up to roughly 3 additional blood samples from 2 to 5.2 years after transplant were also TRB-sequenced in 3 patients, as was pretransplant blood from a handful of patients. TRB sequencing was performed on blood from all 35 or so PTCy patients with 1-year posttransplant specimens. Because TRA and TRB clonality correlated tightly in several samples, later TCR analyses were limited to TRB. Samples from about 35 PTCy-treated patients, along with samples from some 15 of their related bone marrow donors, underwent antigen receptor sequencing. Public TRB sequences were checked against a database of over 3,000 sequences associated with responses to pathogens, tumor antigens, self-antigens and alloantigens. Overall results and qualifications from the work: At 1-2 months, donor-recipient similarity was low but rose over the first year, and the later blood repertoires were often dominated by donor CD8+ memory clones. Across a few dozen patients, TRB clonality was highly associated with recipient CMV seropositivity and CMV reactivation, and diversity in PTCy patients was similar to diversity in CNI/methotrexate controls. The TRB repertoires of T cells infiltrating skin or GI tract showed only limited overlap with the TRB repertoires of T cells in blood.

On the day of marrow donation, related bone marrow donors gave peripheral blood samples. Mononuclear cells from peripheral blood and bone marrow were separated by Ficoll-Hypaque density centrifugation and then cryopreserved. CDR1 is given as SQVTM and CDR2 as ANQGSEA, both from the germline V gene. The CDR3 covers 17 residues, taking in both the cysteine and the phenylalanine. This entry keeps only the CDR3 DNA: 51 bases, framed from base 1. V is trimmed back by 7 bases and J by 2 bases, and the junction contains 16 bases that no gene match accounts for. TRB sequencing was run on genomic DNA with either the immunoSEQ assay at survey resolution or the hsTCRB kit. For the original study's pipeline: The immunoSEQ software handled initial read processing, and the LymphoSeq R package was used for repertoire analyses. For each TRB dataset, clonality was calculated as 1 minus normalized Shannon entropy, and the Gini coefficient was computed as well. To infer phenotypes in unsorted samples, TRB sequences from sorted subsets of the recipient or donor were mapped onto the unsorted samples of the same recipient. What TCRdb holds here is the immuneACCESS table cut down to in-frame rearrangements. Part of the clones is not present; checked against another copy, under half of the missing clones reflect an unresolved V gene, and the others are unexplained. That table is the source of V, J and clone size, and D and trimming were worked out from the DNA. Within this sample are about 47,000 clones, with about 90% of them counted one time only. 2.5% to 4% of the sample is held by the ten biggest clonotypes.

Of note for this clone: Its cognate antigen has yet to be identified. No qualities accompany the bases; no much larger clone lies one base away.

The chain is made from TRBV29-1 and TRBJ1-2; 10 middle bases align to TRBD1. The TCR was taken from a woman between 50 and 59 years old in good health and a related stem cell transplant donor. Sequencing was performed on PBMCs. Here is the DNA: TGCAGCGCTTCCATTCCGGGACAGGGGATGCAAAACTATGGCTACACCTTC. Translation gives CSASIPGQGMQNYGYTF.